One and the same sample provided the 18 T cell receptor beta chains below, sequenced in a study of shared clonotypes between healthy human individuals. The data were produced by immunoSEQ multiplex PCR, yet TCRdb's version contains in-frame clones alone and is incomplete. The table shows about 690,000 clones, with about 90% occurring only once. The sample comprised memory CD8+ T cells from PBMCs. The subset denotes: CD45RO+ cells pooled with CCR7-negative TemRA cells. The receptors were sampled from a man between 18 and 29 years old in good health. Some clones in this sample may be carry-over from other donors' samples.

The chain uses TRBV5-1 and TRBJ2-1, with TRBD2 as a possible D gene (6 bases). There are 15 residues in the CDR3. V was trimmed by 3 bases and J by 2 bases, leaving 12 bases between them. CDR1 and CDR2 from the germline V gene are SGHRS and YFSETQ. The CDR3 sequence is CASSSTGVPYNEQFF. DNA for the CDR3: TGCGCCAGCAGCTCCACGGGAGTCCCCTACAATGAGCAGTTCTTC.

V is TRBV2 and J is TRBJ2-3, with D perhaps TRBD1 or TRBD2 (5 bases each). V was cut by 8 bases and J by 13 bases, with 22 bases left in between. CDR3 length: 13 residues. Per the germline V gene, CDR1 is SNHLY and CDR2 is FYNNEI. In nucleotides, the CDR3 is TGTGCCAGCGGGGGTGGAGTGGATCAGGACAAGTATTTT. As protein: CASGGGVDQDKYF. Full variable domain (missing parts from reference TRBV2 and TRBJ2-3): EPEVTQTPSHQVTQMGQEVILRCVPISNHLYFYWYRQILGQKVEFLVSFYNNEISEKSEIFDDQFSVERPDGSNFTLKIRSTKLEDSAMYFCASGGGVDQDKYFGPGTRLTVL.

The genes are TRBV25-1 and TRBJ2-2; 9 nucleotides match TRBD1. Germline V gives CDR1 MGHDK, CDR2 SYGVNS. Trimming cost V 4 bases and J 7 bases; bases outside gene matches: 10. This CDR3 comprises 16 residues. The CDR3 DNA reads TGTGCCAGCAGTGCACCGGGACAGGGACTCATCGGGGAGCTGTTTTTT. Its protein product is CASSAPGQGLIGELFF. The entire variable domain, with the rest obtained from reference TRBV25-1 and TRBJ2-2, is as follows: EADIYQTPRYLVIGTGKKITLECSQTMGHDKMYWYQQDPGMELHLIHYSYGVNSTEKGDLSSESTVSRIRTEHFPLTLESARPSHTSQYLCASSAPGQGLIGELFFGEGSRLTVL.

The chain uses TRBV10-3 and TRBJ2-7, with unresolved D. Germline CDR1 reads ENHRY; CDR2 reads SYGVKD. There are 18 residues in the CDR3. Between the trimmed V and J ends, which lost 4 bases and 3 bases, there was a span of 25 bases. As DNA, the CDR3 is TGTGCCATCAGTGTGTTTTTCGCGGCCTCACTAAAGGGCTACGAGCAGTACTTC. This sequence encodes CAISVFFAASLKGYEQYF.

V is TRBV28 and J is TRBJ2-7, with 11 bases fitting TRBD2. The ends lost 3 bases at V and 0 bases at J; junction bases unmatched: 4. The CDR3 spans 16 residues. Germline V gives CDR1 MDHEN, CDR2 SYDVKM. The CDR3 DNA is TGTGCCAGCAGTTTGGGACTAGCGGACCTCTCCTACGAGCAGTACTTC. Its translation is CASSLGLADLSYEQYF.

The chain combines TRBV7-9 with TRBJ2-7; D tentatively fits TRBD1 or TRBD2 (5 bases each). CDR1 is SEHNR and CDR2 is FQNEAQ in the germline V gene (reference sequence). The CDR3 runs to 15 residues. Trimming cost V 4 bases and J 6 bases, with 19 bases left between them. Here the CDR3 reads CASSWLPGPGSEQYF. The CDR3 region has the DNA TGTGCCAGCAGCTGGTTACCGGGACCGGGGAGCGAGCAGTACTTC.

This clone is a singleton in its sample. The chain joins TRBV11-2 to TRBJ2-7, with D possibly matching TRBD2 (6 bases). Trimming left V 1 base short and J 6 bases short, with 10 bases between. Looked up from germline, CDR1 is SGHAT and CDR2 is FQNNGV. This CDR3 has 13 residues. In DNA form, the CDR3 reads TGTGCCAGCAGCTTAGGTCTGGGGGGCGAGCAGTACTTC. It encodes CASSLGLGGEQYF.

The chain combines TRBV28 with TRBJ1-5; possibly TRBD1 for D (6 bases). Per the germline V gene, CDR1 is MDHEN and CDR2 is SYDVKM. CDR3 length equals 14 residues. Deletions cut 9 bases from V and 0 bases from J, with 12 bases between. CDR3 DNA sequence: TGTGCCAGTAGGACAGAGGTTAGCAATCAGCCCCAGCATTTT. Amino acids: CASRTEVSNQPQHF.

This sequence joins TRBV2 and TRBJ1-5, with 7 bases lining up with TRBD1. V lost 3 bases, J lost 4 bases, and 3 bases stayed unmatched. The germline V gene has CDR1 SNHLY and CDR2 FYNNEI. The CDR3 contains 14 residues. The CDR3, as DNA: TGTGCCAGCAGTGAGTCAGGGGGGAATCAGCCCCAGCATTTT. Protein sequence: CASSESGGNQPQHF. Full variable domain (remainder filled in from reference TRBV2 and TRBJ1-5): EPEVTQTPSHQVTQMGQEVILRCVPISNHLYFYWYRQILGQKVEFLVSFYNNEISEKSEIFDDQFSVERPDGSNFTLKIRSTKLEDSAMYFCASSESGGNQPQHFGDGTRLSIL.

This chain links TRBV7-9 with TRBJ1-2; a weak D match, TRBD1 (5 bases). The CDR3 length is 16 residues. Trimming took 1 base from V and 3 from J, leaving 15 bases between them. Germline V gene lookup returns CDR1 SEHNR and CDR2 FQNEAQ (reference sequence). The CDR3 spells CASSLGLRGKDYGYTF. CDR3 nucleotides: TGTGCCAGCAGCTTAGGCTTGCGGGGGAAGGACTATGGCTACACCTTC.

V usage is TRBV28 and J usage is TRBJ2-7; 9 nucleotides agree with TRBD1. V trimming: 4 bases; J trimming: 3 bases; junction bases outside the gene matches: 4. This CDR3 region has 14 residues. CDR1 MDHEN and CDR2 SYDVKM come from the germline V gene. The CDR3 coding sequence is TGTGCCAGCAGTTCTCGGGACAGGGTCTACGAGCAGTACTTC. The encoded protein is CASSSRDRVYEQYF.

For this clone: One junction end disagrees with the germline gene, perhaps due to a read error. The chain employs TRBV25-1 and TRBJ2-7; 7 bases fit TRBD2. This CDR3 is built from 14 residues. The V gene's germline CDR1 is MGHDK and CDR2 SYGVNS. CDR3 protein: CASSDMGRAVEQYF. The CDR3 nucleotides are TGTGCCAGTAGTGATATGGGGAGGGCGGTCGAGCAGTACTTC.

This chain joins TRBV11-2 and TRBJ1-5; possibly TRBD1 for D (6 bases). V lost 1 base and J 11 bases, leaving 18 bases between the germline ends. This CDR3 spans 15 amino acids. In germline, CDR1 is SGHAT, CDR2 FQNNGV. CDR3 sequence (DNA): TGTGCCAGCAGCTTAGGTACGGCAGGGGTTTGGGCCCAGCATTTT. It encodes CASSLGTAGVWAQHF.

V and J are TRBV6-6 and TRBJ1-2; tentative D call: TRBD1 (6 bases). The CDR3 is 15 amino acids. The germline CDR1 and CDR2 sequences are MNHNY and SVGAGI (reference sequence). Trimming cost V 7 bases and J 4 bases, with 19 bases left between them. The CDR3 loop reads CASTQRWGASYGYTF. As DNA, the CDR3 is TGTGCCAGCACCCAACGCTGGGGGGCAAGCTATGGCTACACCTTC.

The chain employs TRBV2 and TRBJ1-4, with TRBD1 as a possible D gene (6 bases). The CDR3 covers 15 residues. The ends were cut back, 6 bases at V and 6 bases at J, with 17 bases in the middle. Germline CDR1 and CDR2: SNHLY and FYNNEI. CDR3 bases: TGTGCCAGCAGGGGGACCGGACAGTCTTATGAAAAACTGTTTTTT. Translated, it gives CASRGTGQSYEKLFF.

The chain couples TRBV4-2 to TRBJ1-6; no reliable D call. Trimming left V 0 bases short and J 0 bases short, with 12 bases between. This CDR3 is 18 amino acids long. From germline, CDR1 is LGHNA and CDR2 YNFKEQ. The CDR3 loop is CASSQEGFRSSYNSPLHF. CDR3 in DNA: TGTGCCAGCAGCCAAGAAGGGTTCCGGAGCTCCTATAATTCACCCCTCCACTTT.

The chain is built from TRBV19 and TRBJ2-7; D may be TRBD1 or TRBD2 (5 bases each). Germline CDR1 reads LNHDA; CDR2 reads SQIVND (reference sequence). V shed 4 bases and J shed 3 bases, with 13 bases lying between them. The CDR3 length is 14 residues. The CDR3 here is CASSTTGRRYEQYF. DNA for the CDR3: TGTGCCAGTAGTACAACGGGACGCCGCTACGAGCAGTACTTC.

The chain couples TRBV9 to TRBJ2-7, with no clear D. CDR1 is SGDLS and CDR2 is YYNGEE in the germline V gene. Trimming cost V 3 bases and J 2 bases, with 12 bases left between them. The length of the CDR3 is 14 residues. This CDR3 is CASSATGRAYEQYF. CDR3 sequence (DNA): TGTGCCAGCAGCGCGACTGGACGGGCCTACGAGCAGTACTTC.